What follows are 7 T cell receptor beta chains derived from one specimen sequenced in a study of CD8 T cells in ankylosing spondylitis. Study results and limitations: Ankylosing spondylitis blood seemed to carry a telltale TCR beta motif made of several highly homologous variants.

Which antigens these TCRs recognize remains unknown. MiXCR, applied by TCRdb to the 5' RACE reads, yields one record per CDR3 protein. Of about 800,000 distinct CDR3 sequences listed, 12% are singletons. Sequencing was done on a sample of blood, either unsorted or a sorted T cell fraction (not recorded which). These receptors all come from a male donor with ankylosing spondylitis.

The chain carries TRBV4-3 and TRBJ1-4; no clear D. V was clipped by 8 bases and J by 7 bases, with 17 bases between them. Germline V gene lookup returns CDR1 LGHNA and CDR2 YSLEER. This CDR3 region has 14 residues. DNA for the CDR3: TGCGCCAGCTCCTTCGCGCGGAGGCGTGAAAAACTGTTTTTT. Amino acid sequence: CASSFARRREKLFF.

Many counts were recorded for this clonotype. The chain couples TRBV20-1 to TRBJ2-3; 11 positions match TRBD2. Germline CDR1 DFQATT, CDR2 SNEGSKA (reference sequence). V shed 5 bases and J 3 bases; nucleotides not matched to a gene: 7. The CDR3 is 15 residues long. The CDR3 here is CSAVSGGAATDTQYF. The CDR3 region has the DNA TGCAGTGCTGTTAGCGGGGGGGCAGCAACAGATACGCAGTATTTT.

The sample holds a few counts of this clonotype. The chain joins TRBV7-2 to TRBJ2-7; possibly TRBD2 for D (6 bases). The CDR3 has 17 residues. Trimming left V 6 bases short and J 0 bases short, with 21 bases between. The V gene's germline CDR1 is SGHTA and CDR2 FQGNSA. The CDR3 here is CASSSRGGGGISYEQYF. DNA for the CDR3: TGTGCCAGCAGTTCCAGAGGCGGTGGCGGGATCTCCTACGAGCAGTACTTC.

This clonotype came up a few times. This rearrangement joins TRBV29-1 to TRBJ2-3; 7 positions match TRBD2. The germline V gene has CDR1 SQVTM and CDR2 ANQGSEA. V was clipped by 4 bases and J by 4 bases; unmatched bases: 14. The CDR3 totals 16 residues. The CDR3 reads CSVGGFGGSVADTQYF. CDR3 bases: TGCAGCGTTGGGGGCTTTGGCGGGAGTGTTGCAGATACGCAGTATTTT.

Only a few counts were recorded for this clonotype. The gene calls are TRBV10-1 and TRBJ2-1, with TRBD2 identical over 11 bases. The CDR3 loop spans 16 amino acids. V lost 1 base and J lost 9; bases outside the gene matches: 8. The germline gives CDR1 WNHNN, CDR2 SYGVQD (reference sequence). CDR3 sequence: CASSELTSGRFGEQFF. As DNA, the CDR3 is TGCGCCAGCAGTGAGTTAACTAGCGGGAGATTTGGTGAGCAGTTCTTC.

V and J are TRBV20-1 and TRBJ2-2; D is possibly TRBD1 (5 bases). Trimming took off 5 bases at V and 6 bases at J, with 16 bases between the two ends. Per the germline V gene, CDR1 is DFQATT and CDR2 is SNEGSKA (reference sequence). This CDR3 comprises 14 residues. The CDR3 DNA sequence: TGCAGTGCTGGTGCAGGGAATTATCCCGGGGAGCTGTTTTTT. It yields the protein CSAGAGNYPGELFF.

Ten or more counts support this clonotype. The chain has TRBV29-1 and TRBJ1-5, with no clear D. Germline V CDR1 and CDR2: SQVTM, ANQGSEA. Between the trimmed V and J ends, which lost 7 bases and 6 bases, there was a span of 16 bases. The CDR3 length is 13 residues. In DNA form, the CDR3 reads TGCAGCGCCCTGGAAGGCGCGGGTCAGCCCCAGCATTTT. Its translation: CSALEGAGQPQHF.